Sequencing of this T cell receptor (beta chain) was carried out in a study of blood T cell repertoires in COVID-19 (dated by TCRdb to about 2020). Background for the entire study: Collaborator samples came from the United States, Italy and Spain and covered acute and convalescent phases of COVID-19. The prospective study material was composed of cDNA or gDNA derived from T cells, B-cell-depleted T cells, or PBMCs. Deeply sampled blood TCRbeta repertoires from subjects exposed to, actively infected with, or recovered from COVID-19 were included in the dataset. The repertoires were released in a freely available public database meant as a resource for research on the immune response to SARS-CoV-2. The samples were drawn from the first 160 participants of the ongoing ImmuneRACE study and from 1,254 subjects provided by 6 global collaborators. The sample metadata nearly always contained a de-identified subject ID, COVID-19 status, age in years and sex. Where available, HLA class I and class II types were taken from metadata supplied by the sample provider and were not determined by assay-based typing.

The CDR3 measures 15 amino acids from cysteine to phenylalanine. Only the CDR3 DNA is retained, 45 bases long and in frame from the first base. In the germline V gene, CDR1 corresponds to SGHTA and CDR2 to FQGNSA. From V the trimming removes 3 bases and from J it removes 0 bases, while the gene matches leave 1 base of the junction unaccounted for. Each collaborating institution followed its own protocols to collect whole blood in K2EDTA tubes. For TCRbeta analysis, collaborators shipped samples as frozen whole blood, isolated PBMCs, or DNA extracted from either of those sample types. The research as a whole found: Clinical and demographic metadata were provided uncurated, with the amount varying by source and participant.

The immunoSEQ Assay, a bias-controlled multiplex PCR, was used to amplify TCRbeta CDR3 regions from genomic DNA. The authors' analysis ran thus. Within the assay, amplification of reference gene primers was used to estimate how many nucleated cells each sample contained. To quantify the absolute abundance of each unique TCRbeta CDR3 rearrangement, sequence reads were collapsed and filtered. For each sample, productive Simpson clonality was calculated as the square root of Simpson's diversity index over productive rearrangements. The source is immuneACCESS, and TCRdb retained only in-frame sequences with V and J called. Part of the clones is not carried over; for the studies checked, unresolved V genes explain less than half of this, and the remainder is unexplained. That table furnishes V, J and clone size, whereas the DNA furnished D and trimming. The sample contains some 19,000 clones, roughly nine tenths of them found a single time. About 17% of the sample goes to the ten largest clones.

Worth noting for this clone: Its specific antigen is unknown. No base-level quality is on record; no much larger clone is a single base apart.

The rearrangement combines TRBV7-2 with TRBJ2-1; 8 central nucleotides agree with TRBD2. The receptor comes from a man aged 65 to 85 with acute or convalescent COVID-19. The sequenced sample was peripheral blood. The CDR3 region reads CASSFSGDSYNEQFF. The nucleotides read TGTGCCAGCAGCTTTAGCGGGGACTCCTACAATGAGCAGTTCTTC.